This TCR beta chain was documented in a study of T cells in Graves' hyperthyroidism and ophthalmopathy. This clonotype was observed a single time. Fresh peripheral blood, 8 to 10 ml, was the source of the PBMCs. Trimming removed 2 bases from V and 5 bases from J, with 10 bases in between. CDR1 and CDR2 (germline): MNHEY, SMNVEV (reference sequence). This CDR3 contains 13 residues. Researchers amplified the TCR beta CDR3 regions from RNA transcripts. The TCR CDR3 was amplified in a first-round RT-PCR using the HTBI primer set. TCRdb redid the calling of the multiplex PCR reads with MiXCR, one entry per CDR3 protein. The repertoire has roughly 700,000 distinct CDR3 sequences, about 18% of them found once; the top ten carry about 16%.

The chain joins TRBV27 to TRBJ2-7; no clear D. The clonotype was recovered from a man in his fifties with Graves' hyperthyroidism. Source material: blood. CDR3 nucleotide sequence: TGTGCCAGCAGTTTACTAGGATACCACGAGCAGTACTTC. Residues: CASSLLGYHEQYF.